Below are 5 T cell receptor beta chains sequenced from a single sample in a study of shared clonotypes between healthy human individuals. Data came from immunoSEQ multiplex PCR; TCRdb stores just in-frame clones and leaves some out. The sample shows hundreds of thousands of clones, 96% of them seen only once. The naive CD8 population came from CD45RO-negative cells selected for CCR7, without terminally differentiated effector memory CD45RA+ cells. Material: naive CD8+ T cells sorted from blood. These receptors were collected from a woman aged 25 to 39 in good health.

Points on this clone: This specimen includes other DNA sequences encoding the same CDR3. The chain has TRBV28 and TRBJ2-7; the D gene is possibly TRBD1 (6 bases). Trimming removed 3 bases at V and 4 bases at J, with 13 bases between. Germline CDR1 MDHEN, CDR2 SYDVKM. The CDR3 consists of 14 residues. The CDR3 region is CASSLGQGPYEQYF. The CDR3 nucleotides read TGTGCCAGCAGTTTGGGACAAGGGCCTTACGAGCAGTACTTC.

The chain recombines TRBV6-1 with TRBJ1-1; 8 nucleotides align to TRBD1. This CDR3 is 15 amino acids long. The V and J ends lost 2 bases and 3 bases, in that order; junction bases with no gene match: 5. Germline lookup yields CDR1 MNHNS and CDR2 SASEGT. The CDR3 DNA reads TGTGCCAGCAGTGAATTCAGGGGGCATCACACTGAAGCTTTCTTT. It specifies CASSEFRGHHTEAFF.

The gene calls are TRBV6-5 and TRBJ2-1; D may be TRBD1 (5 bases). The CDR3 is 15 residues long. Germline V gene data show CDR1 as MNHEY and CDR2 as SVGAGI. The V end lost 6 bases, the J end lost 0 bases, and 12 bases lay between the germline ends. DNA for the CDR3: TGTGCCAGCAGCCAACAGGATCGCTCCTACAATGAGCAGTTCTTC. Translating gives CASSQQDRSYNEQFF.

This clone showed up just once. The V call is TRBV27, the J call TRBJ2-2; 7 nucleotides match TRBD2. The CDR3 contains 15 residues. Looked up from germline, CDR1 is MNHEY and CDR2 is SMNVEV (reference sequence). Losses at the gene ends were 4 bases for V and 8 bases for J; bases not matched to a gene: 10. CDR3 residues: CASSWAGATSGELFF. The CDR3 region has the DNA TGTGCCAGCAGTTGGGCGGGAGCCACCTCGGGGGAGCTGTTTTTT.

The chain recombines TRBV4-1 with TRBJ1-1; no clear D. CDR3 length: 13 amino acids. V lost 4 bases and J 5 bases, leaving 11 bases between the germline ends. Germline V CDR1 and CDR2: MGHRA, YSYEKL. The CDR3 loop reads CASSLDRETEAFF. Written as DNA, the CDR3 is TGCGCCAGCAGCCTTGACCGGGAGACTGAAGCTTTCTTT.